In this sample, the clone carrying this T cell receptor beta chain turned up many times. The antigen is not known. The data belong to a study of Graves' ophthalmopathy and Graves' hyperthyroidism. Study overall: Peripheral blood samples were taken at initial diagnosis, before any treatment.

Trimming stripped 3 bases from V and 9 bases from J, with 6 bases between. In germline, CDR1 is SNHLY, CDR2 FYNNEI. The CDR3 has 12 residues. Amplified TCR beta CDR3 regions were obtained using RNA transcripts as template. First-round RT-PCR with HTBI primers preceded a second-round multiplex PCR. TCRdb re-derived calls from the multiplex PCR reads in MiXCR, one entry per CDR3 protein. Here the sample spans 400,000 to 450,000 distinct CDR3 sequences, under 25% being singletons. Hyperthyroidism was considered stable when no ophthalmopathy appeared within 18 months of follow-up. Hyperthyroidism in these 18- to 65-year-old patients was newly diagnosed, lasting under 2 months. General study points: Most expanded clonotypes from thyroid (those above 0.001 frequency) were also found in blood.

The clonotype originates from a young woman with stable Graves' hyperthyroidism. The chain employs TRBV2 and TRBJ1-6, with D possibly matching TRBD1 (5 bases). The specimen sequenced was peripheral blood. CDR3 region: CASSEGGSPLHF. The CDR3 DNA reads TGTGCCAGCAGTGAGGGGGGTTCACCCCTCCACTTT.